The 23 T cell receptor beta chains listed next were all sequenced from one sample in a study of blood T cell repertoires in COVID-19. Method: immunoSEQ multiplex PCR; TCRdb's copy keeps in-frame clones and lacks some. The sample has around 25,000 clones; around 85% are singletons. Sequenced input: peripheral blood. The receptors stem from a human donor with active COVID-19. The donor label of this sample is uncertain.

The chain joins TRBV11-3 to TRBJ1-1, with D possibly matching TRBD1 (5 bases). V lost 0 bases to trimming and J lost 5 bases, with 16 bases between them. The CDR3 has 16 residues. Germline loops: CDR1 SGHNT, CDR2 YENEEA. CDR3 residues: CASSLDLGPIGTEAFF. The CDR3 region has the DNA TGTGCCAGCAGCTTAGATTTGGGGCCTATAGGGACTGAAGCTTTCTTT. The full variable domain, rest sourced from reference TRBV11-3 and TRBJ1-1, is EAGVVQSPRYKIIEKKQPVAFWCNPISGHNTLYWYLQNLGQGPELLIRYENEEAVDDSQLPKDRFSAERLKGVDSTLKIQPAELGDSAVYLCASSLDLGPIGTEAFFGQGTRLTVV.

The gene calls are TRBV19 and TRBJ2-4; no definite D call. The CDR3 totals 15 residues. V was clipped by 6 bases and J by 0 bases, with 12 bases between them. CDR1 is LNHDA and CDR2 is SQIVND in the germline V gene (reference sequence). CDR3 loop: CASSVGQAAKNIQYF. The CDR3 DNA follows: TGTGCCAGTAGCGTTGGTCAGGCAGCCAAAAACATTCAGTACTTC.

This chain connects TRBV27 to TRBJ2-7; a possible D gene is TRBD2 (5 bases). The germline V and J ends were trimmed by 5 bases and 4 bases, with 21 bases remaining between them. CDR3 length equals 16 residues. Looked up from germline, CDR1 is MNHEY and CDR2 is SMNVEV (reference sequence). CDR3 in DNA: TGTGCCAGCAGTCCATCCGCCGGAGGAAACTTATACGAGCAGTACTTC. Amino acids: CASSPSAGGNLYEQYF.

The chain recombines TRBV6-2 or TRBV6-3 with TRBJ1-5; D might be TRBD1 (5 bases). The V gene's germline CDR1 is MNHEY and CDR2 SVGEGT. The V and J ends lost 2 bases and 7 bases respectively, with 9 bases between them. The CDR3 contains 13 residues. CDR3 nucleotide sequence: TGTGCCAGCAGTTACGGAGGGGCGCAGCCCCAGCATTTT. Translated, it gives CASSYGGAQPQHF.

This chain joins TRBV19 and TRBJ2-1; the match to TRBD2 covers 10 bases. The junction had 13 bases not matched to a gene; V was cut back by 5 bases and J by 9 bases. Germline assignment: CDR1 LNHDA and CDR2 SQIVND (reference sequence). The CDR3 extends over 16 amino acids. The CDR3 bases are TGTGCCAGTAGTGGGGAAAGACTAGCGGGTACGTTTGAGCAGTTCTTC. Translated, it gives CASSGERLAGTFEQFF.

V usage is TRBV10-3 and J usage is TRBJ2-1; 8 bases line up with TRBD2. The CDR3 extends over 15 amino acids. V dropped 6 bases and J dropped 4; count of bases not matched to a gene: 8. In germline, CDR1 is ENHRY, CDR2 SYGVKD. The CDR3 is CAIRELAGSYNEQFF. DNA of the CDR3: TGTGCCATCAGGGAGCTAGCGGGCTCGTACAATGAGCAGTTCTTC.

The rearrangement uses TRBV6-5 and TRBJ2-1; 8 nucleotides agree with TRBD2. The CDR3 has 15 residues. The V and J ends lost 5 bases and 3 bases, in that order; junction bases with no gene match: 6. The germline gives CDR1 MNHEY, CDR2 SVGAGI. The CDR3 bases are TGTGCCAGCAGTATGAAGACTAGCGTCTACAATGAGCAGTTCTTC. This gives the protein CASSMKTSVYNEQFF.

The CDR3 region has the DNA TGTGCCAGCAGCCCCCCAGGGGGCAATCAGCCCCAGCATTTT. Translated: CASSPPGGNQPQHF. The gene calls are TRBV28 and TRBJ1-5, with D perhaps TRBD1 (6 bases). V lost 6 bases to trimming and J lost 2 bases, with 11 bases between them. From germline, CDR1 is MDHEN and CDR2 SYDVKM. The CDR3 loop spans 14 amino acids. Full variable domain (remainder filled in from reference TRBV28 and TRBJ1-5): DVKVTQSSRYLVKRTGEKVFLECVQDMDHENMFWYRQDPGLGLRLIYFSYDVKMKEKGDIPEGYSVSREKKERFSLILESASTNQTSMYLCASSPPGGNQPQHFGDGTRLSIL.

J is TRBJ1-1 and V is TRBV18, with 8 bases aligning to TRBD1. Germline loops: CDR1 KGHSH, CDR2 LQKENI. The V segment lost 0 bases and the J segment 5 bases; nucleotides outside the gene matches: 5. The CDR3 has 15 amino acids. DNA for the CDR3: TGTGCCAGCTCACCACCCGGACAGGGAAGAACTGAAGCTTTCTTT. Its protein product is CASSPPGQGRTEAFF.

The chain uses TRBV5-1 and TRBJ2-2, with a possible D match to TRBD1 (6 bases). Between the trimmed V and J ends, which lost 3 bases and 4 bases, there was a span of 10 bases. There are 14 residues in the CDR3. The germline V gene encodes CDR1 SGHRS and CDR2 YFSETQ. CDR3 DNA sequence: TGCGCCAGCAGCTGGGGGACAACCACCGGGGAGCTGTTTTTT. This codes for CASSWGTTTGELFF.

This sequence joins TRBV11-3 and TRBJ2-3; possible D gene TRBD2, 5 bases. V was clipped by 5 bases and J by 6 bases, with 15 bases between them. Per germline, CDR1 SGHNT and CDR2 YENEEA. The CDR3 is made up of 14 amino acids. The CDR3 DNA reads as TGTGCCAGCAGCCGAAACAAAGCGGCGGATACGCAGTATTTT. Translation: CASSRNKAADTQYF.

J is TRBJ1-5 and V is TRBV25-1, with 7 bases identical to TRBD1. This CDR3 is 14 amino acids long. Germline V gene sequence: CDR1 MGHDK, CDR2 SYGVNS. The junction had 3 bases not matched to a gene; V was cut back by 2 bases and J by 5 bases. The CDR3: CASSERQGHQPQHF. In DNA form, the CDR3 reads TGTGCCAGCAGTGAAAGACAGGGCCATCAGCCCCAGCATTTT.

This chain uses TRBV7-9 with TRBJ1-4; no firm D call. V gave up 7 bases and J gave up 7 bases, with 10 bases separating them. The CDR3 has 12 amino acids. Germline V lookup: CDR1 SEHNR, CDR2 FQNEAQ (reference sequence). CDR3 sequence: CASNSLSEKLFF. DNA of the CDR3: TGTGCCAGCAACTCCCTAAGTGAAAAACTGTTTTTT.

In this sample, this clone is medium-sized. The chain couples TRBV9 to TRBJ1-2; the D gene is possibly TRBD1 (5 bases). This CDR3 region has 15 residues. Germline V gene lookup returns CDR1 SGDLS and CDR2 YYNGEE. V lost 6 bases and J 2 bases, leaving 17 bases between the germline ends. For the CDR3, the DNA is TGTGCCAGCAACGGAGGGTCAGGGAGAAACTATGGCTACACCTTC. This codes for CASNGGSGRNYGYTF.

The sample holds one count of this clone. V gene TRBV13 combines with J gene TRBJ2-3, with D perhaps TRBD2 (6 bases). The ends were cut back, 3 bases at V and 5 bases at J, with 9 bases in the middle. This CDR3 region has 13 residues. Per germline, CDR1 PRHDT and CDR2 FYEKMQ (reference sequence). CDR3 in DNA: TGTGCCAGCAGCTTGCAGGGAGGAGATACGCAGTATTTT. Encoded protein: CASSLQGGDTQYF.

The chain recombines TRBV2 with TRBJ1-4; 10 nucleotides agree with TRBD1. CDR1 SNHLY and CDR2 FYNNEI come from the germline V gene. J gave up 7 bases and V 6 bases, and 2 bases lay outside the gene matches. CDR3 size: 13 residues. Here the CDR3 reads CASRGTGVEKLFF. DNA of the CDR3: TGTGCCAGCAGGGGGACAGGGGTTGAAAAACTGTTTTTT.

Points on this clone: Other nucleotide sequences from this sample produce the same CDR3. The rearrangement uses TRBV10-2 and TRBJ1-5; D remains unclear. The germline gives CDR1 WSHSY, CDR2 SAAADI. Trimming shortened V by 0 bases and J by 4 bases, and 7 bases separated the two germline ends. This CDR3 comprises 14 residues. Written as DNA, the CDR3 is TGCGCCAGCAGTGAGTCCGGGGTGAATCAGCCCCAGCATTTT. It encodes CASSESGVNQPQHF.

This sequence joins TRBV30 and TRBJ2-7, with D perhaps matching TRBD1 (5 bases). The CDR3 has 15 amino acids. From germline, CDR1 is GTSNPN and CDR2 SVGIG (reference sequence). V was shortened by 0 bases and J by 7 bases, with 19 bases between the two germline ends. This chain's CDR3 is CAWSVRLGASWEQYF. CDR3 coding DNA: TGTGCCTGGAGTGTACGTCTAGGGGCTTCATGGGAGCAGTACTTC.

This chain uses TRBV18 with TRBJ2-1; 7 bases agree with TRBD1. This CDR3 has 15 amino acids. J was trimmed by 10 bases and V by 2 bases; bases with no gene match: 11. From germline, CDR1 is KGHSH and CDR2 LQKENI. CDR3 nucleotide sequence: TGTGCCAGCTCACCATCACAGGGGAAATTAAAAGAGCAGTTCTTC. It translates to CASSPSQGKLKEQFF.

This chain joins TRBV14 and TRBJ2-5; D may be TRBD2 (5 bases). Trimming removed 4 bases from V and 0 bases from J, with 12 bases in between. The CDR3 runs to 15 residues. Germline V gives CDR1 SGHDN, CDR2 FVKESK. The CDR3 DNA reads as TGTGCCAGCAGCCGCCGGGGTGCGAACCAAGAGACCCAGTACTTC. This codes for CASSRRGANQETQYF.

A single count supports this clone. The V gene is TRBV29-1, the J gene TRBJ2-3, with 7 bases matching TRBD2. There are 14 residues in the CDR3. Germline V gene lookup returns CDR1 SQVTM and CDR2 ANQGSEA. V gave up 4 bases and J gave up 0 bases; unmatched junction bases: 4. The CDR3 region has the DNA TGCAGCGTTGGGGAGGGAGGAAGCACAGATACGCAGTATTTT. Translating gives CSVGEGGSTDTQYF.

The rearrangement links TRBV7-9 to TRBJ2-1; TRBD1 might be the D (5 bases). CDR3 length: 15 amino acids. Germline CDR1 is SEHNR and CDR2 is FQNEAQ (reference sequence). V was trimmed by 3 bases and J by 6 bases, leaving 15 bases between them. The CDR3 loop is CASSFDPGRTNEQFF. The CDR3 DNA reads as TGTGCCAGCAGCTTCGATCCAGGGCGGACCAATGAGCAGTTCTTC.

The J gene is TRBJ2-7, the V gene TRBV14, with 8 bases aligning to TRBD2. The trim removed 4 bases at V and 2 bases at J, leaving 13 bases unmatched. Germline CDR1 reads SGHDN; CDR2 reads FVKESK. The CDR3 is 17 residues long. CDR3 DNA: TGTGCCAGCAGCCGCCGGCCACTAGCGGTTGGAGCCTACGAGCAGTACTTC. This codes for CASSRRPLAVGAYEQYF.